This record looks at one T cell receptor beta chain sequence and its context. This sample stems from a study of blood T cell repertoires in COVID-19. About the research overall: The samples span acute and convalescent COVID-19 from the United States, Italy and Spain. Sample material is recorded as cDNA or gDNA derived from T cells, B-cell-depleted T cells, or PBMCs.

Per the original data handling: Amplification of reference gene primers was used by the study to estimate nucleated cell counts. Libraries were prepared by immunoSEQ multiplex PCR; TCRdb keeps only in-frame clonotypes and omits some of them. V and J calls and clone size are given by that table; D and trimming were obtained from the DNA. This table holds 95,000 to 110,000 clones, approximately 87% found once. The CDR3 contains 14 residues. Germline CDR1 MNHEY, CDR2 SMNVEV (reference sequence). J was trimmed by 5 bases and V by 4 bases; bases with no gene match: 5. The material sequenced was peripheral blood. This TCR was recovered from a man aged 45-65 years with acute or convalescent COVID-19. The chain couples TRBV27 to TRBJ2-7, with 10 bases fitting TRBD2. The CDR3 bases are TGTGCCAGCAGTTCGGGACTAGCGTTCCACGAGCAGTACTTC. It translates to CASSSGLAFHEQYF.